This TCR beta chain originates from a study of shared T cell receptors in the human thymus. Sequencing was performed with immunoSEQ multiplex PCR; in TCRdb, only in-frame clones are kept and a portion is missing. The top ten hold roughly 0.0086% of the sample, which has 640,000 or so clones, around 87% seen once. CDR3 length: 15 residues. V was shortened by 8 bases and J by 4 bases, with 20 bases between the two germline ends. From germline, CDR1 is LGHNT and CDR2 FRNRAP. This sample was shared with a second study, whose subject was human thymus T cells.

This TCR was recovered from a boy under three years old with a congenital heart defect. The chain carries TRBV12-5 and TRBJ2-5, with D unresolved. The material sequenced was thymocytes. The CDR3 loop is CASSTRFTRTETQYF. The CDR3 region has the DNA TGTGCTAGTTCCACGAGGTTTACCCGAACAGAGACCCAGTACTTC. Combining the CDR3 with reference TRBV12-5 and TRBJ2-5 gives the whole variable domain DARVTQTPRHKVTEMGQEVTMRCQPILGHNTVFWYRQTMMQGLELLAYFRNRAPLDDSGMPKDRFSAEMPDATLATLKIQPSEPRDSAVYFCASSTRFTRTETQYFGPGTRLLVL.